The 30 T cell receptor beta chains reported below all come from one sample, sequenced in a study of blood T cell repertoires in COVID-19. TCRdb keeps only in-frame clones here, not all; method: immunoSEQ multiplex PCR. The data show about 480,000 clones, roughly 90% seen once. The sequenced material came from peripheral blood. These TCRs come from a woman in her twenties or thirties with acute or convalescent COVID-19.

This chain joins TRBV6-5 and TRBJ2-1; TRBD2 agrees at 8 bases. V lost 8 bases to trimming and J lost 3 bases; unmatched junction nucleotides: 9. CDR1 and CDR2 from the germline V gene are MNHEY and SVGAGI. The CDR3 is 15 amino acids. The CDR3 DNA reads TGTGCCAGCCGACTTACGGGGGGGATCTACAATGAGCAGTTCTTC. Protein sequence: CASRLTGGIYNEQFF.

The V and J genes are TRBV4-2 and TRBJ2-3; the D gene is possibly TRBD2 (6 bases). V dropped 0 bases and J dropped 1 base, with 11 bases sitting between them. The CDR3 spans 16 residues. The germline gives CDR1 LGHNA, CDR2 YNFKEQ. The CDR3, as DNA: TGTGCCAGCAGCCAAGAATCCGCTAGCGGCACAGATACGCAGTATTTT. It translates to CASSQESASGTDTQYF.

The chain couples TRBV7-6 to TRBJ2-1; tentatively, D is TRBD2 (6 bases). Germline CDR1 SGHVS, CDR2 FNYEAQ. This CDR3 has 13 residues. Trimming shortened V by 3 bases and J by 7 bases, and 10 bases separated the two germline ends. The CDR3 DNA reads as TGTGCCAGCAGCTTTCGCGGAGGGAATGAGCAGTTCTTC. This codes for CASSFRGGNEQFF.

J is TRBJ2-5 and V is TRBV11-2, with 11 positions matching TRBD2. The ends lost 5 bases at V and 1 base at J; junction bases unmatched: 15. This CDR3 is built from 19 residues. CDR1 and CDR2 (germline): SGHAT, FQNNGV. CDR3 nucleotide sequence: TGTGCCAGCAGCCCAGGAGGTGGTAGCGGGGGGGCAATCCAAGAGACCCAGTACTTC. Its protein is CASSPGGGSGGAIQETQYF.

A note on this clone: Other DNA variants within this sample encode the same CDR3. J is TRBJ2-5 and V is TRBV12-3 or TRBV12-4; D remains ambiguous. V shed 4 bases and J shed 4 bases, with 4 bases lying between them. There are 11 residues in the CDR3. This CDR3 reads CASSSGETQYF. As DNA, the CDR3 is TGTGCCAGCAGTTCAGGAGAGACCCAGTACTTC.

J is TRBJ1-6 and V is TRBV6-5; 8 bases align to TRBD1. J was trimmed by 7 bases and V by 0 bases; bases with no gene match: 5. The CDR3 is 16 amino acids. Germline V gene lookup returns CDR1 MNHEY and CDR2 SVGAGI. The CDR3 DNA reads TGTGCCAGCAGTTACTCGACAGGGGCTCTGAATTCACCCCTCCACTTT. Translated: CASSYSTGALNSPLHF.

The J gene is TRBJ1-6, the V gene TRBV5-8; 7 bases line up with TRBD1. The CDR3 consists of 19 residues. CDR1 and CDR2 from the germline V gene are SGHTS and YDEGEE. The trim removed 4 bases at V and 0 bases at J, leaving 13 bases unmatched. The CDR3 spells CASSTDRERVGSYNSPLHF. The CDR3 DNA follows: TGTGCCAGCAGCACCGACAGGGAAAGGGTTGGCTCCTATAATTCACCCCTCCACTTT.

The V gene is TRBV5-1, the J gene TRBJ2-7; TRBD1 matches at 9 bases. The germline V gene has CDR1 SGHRS and CDR2 YFSETQ. Losses at the gene ends were 2 bases for V and 6 bases for J; bases not matched to a gene: 9. This CDR3 has 15 amino acids. The CDR3 bases are TGCGCCAGCAGCTTAGGACAGGGGTTTTCAGTCGAGCAGTACTTC. The encoded protein is CASSLGQGFSVEQYF.

The chain recombines TRBV6-5 with TRBJ2-6; tentative D call: TRBD1 (6 bases). CDR3 size: 15 residues. Per germline, CDR1 MNHEY and CDR2 SVGAGI. The V and J ends lost 6 bases and 4 bases respectively, with 13 bases between them. DNA for the CDR3: TGTGCCAGCAGGGCAGGGGTCTCAGGGGCCAACGTCCTGACTTTC. Translated, it gives CASRAGVSGANVLTF.

This clone was seen a single time. J is TRBJ2-1 and V is TRBV18; no clear D. The CDR3 is 14 residues long. CDR1 and CDR2 (germline): KGHSH, LQKENI. The V and J ends lost 3 bases and 7 bases respectively, with 13 bases between them. This chain's CDR3 is CASSPGGPGNEQFF. Written as DNA, the CDR3 is TGTGCCAGCTCACCCGGTGGGCCTGGGAATGAGCAGTTCTTC.

This chain connects TRBV7-7 to TRBJ2-1; 7 nucleotides match TRBD1. V trimming: 4 bases; J trimming: 10 bases; junction bases outside the gene matches: 7. Germline loops: CDR1 SSHAT, CDR2 FNYEAQ (reference sequence). This CDR3 is built from 13 residues. The CDR3 coding sequence is TGTGCCAGCAGCTACGACAGGGATGGAGAGCAGTTCTTC. Amino acid sequence: CASSYDRDGEQFF.

The chain recombines TRBV27 with TRBJ1-5; 7 bases agree with TRBD1. The CDR3 runs 13 residues. Germline V gene sequence: CDR1 MNHEY, CDR2 SMNVEV (reference sequence). V dropped 5 bases and J dropped 6; count of bases not matched to a gene: 4. CDR3 DNA sequence: TGTGCCAGCAGTGGCCGACAGGGTCAGCCCCAGCATTTT. Protein product: CASSGRQGQPQHF.

This chain connects TRBV4-1 to TRBJ1-2; D is perhaps TRBD1 (5 bases). The ends were cut back, 2 bases at V and 9 bases at J, with 7 bases in the middle. This CDR3 spans 11 amino acids. From germline, CDR1 is MGHRA and CDR2 YSYEKL. CDR3 region: CASSQKGSYTF. CDR3 bases: TGCGCCAGCAGCCAAAAGGGGAGCTACACCTTC.

On this clone: The same CDR3 also results from other DNA sequences found in this sample. The J gene is TRBJ2-7, the V gene TRBV5-1; D gene uncertain. The V and J ends lost 4 bases and 6 bases respectively, with 8 bases between them. Germline CDR1 SGHRS, CDR2 YFSETQ. The CDR3 loop spans 11 amino acids. The CDR3 sequence: CASSVSGEQYF. The CDR3 nucleotides read TGCGCCAGCAGCGTATCGGGCGAGCAGTACTTC.

The genes are TRBV5-4 and TRBJ2-7; TRBD2 agrees at 7 bases. CDR3 size: 14 residues. V dropped 4 bases and J dropped 1; count of bases not matched to a gene: 5. The germline V gene has CDR1 SGHNT and CDR2 YYREEE (reference sequence). CDR3 bases: TGTGCCAGCAGCCCCCACGGGGGGTCCTACGAGCAGTACTTC. It translates to CASSPHGGSYEQYF.

The chain carries TRBV4-2 and TRBJ1-1; 7 bases fit TRBD1. The length of the CDR3 is 16 residues. CDR1 LGHNA and CDR2 YNFKEQ come from the germline V gene. V shed 3 bases and J 0 bases; nucleotides not matched to a gene: 7. The CDR3 loop reads CASSQKGGSMNTEAFF. CDR3 DNA: TGTGCCAGCAGCCAGAAAGGGGGCTCAATGAACACTGAAGCTTTCTTT.

Worth noting for this clone: An end of the junction differs from the germline gene, which may be a read error. The chain combines TRBV6-5 with TRBJ2-3, with a possible D match to TRBD1 (6 bases). The V gene's germline CDR1 is MNHEY and CDR2 SVGAGI. The CDR3 spans 15 residues. The CDR3 spells CASSYGTPTTNTQYF. The CDR3 DNA sequence: TGTGCCAGCAGTTATGGGACACCCACCACAAATACGCAGTATTTT.

This clone was recorded only once. V is TRBV19 and J is TRBJ2-5; D unclear. Looked up from germline, CDR1 is LNHDA and CDR2 is SQIVND (reference sequence). The V gene lost 5 bases and the J gene lost 5 bases, with 21 bases spanning the gap. The CDR3 loop spans 16 amino acids. The CDR3 region is CASSPTGSNYRETQYF. The CDR3 DNA reads as TGTGCCAGTAGTCCCACCGGGTCTAATTATCGGGAGACCCAGTACTTC.

The V and J genes are TRBV12-3 or TRBV12-4 and TRBJ1-2; TRBD1 matches at 7 bases. After removal of 5 bases from V and 4 bases from J, the junction contained 1 base not matched to a gene. The CDR3 covers 12 residues. CDR3 loop: CASSRQGYGYTF. The CDR3 coding sequence is TGTGCCAGCAGTCGACAGGGCTATGGCTACACCTTC.

This clone showed up many times. V usage is TRBV9 and J usage is TRBJ2-7, with D tentatively TRBD2 (6 bases). This CDR3 has 15 residues. V was shortened by 0 bases and J by 0 bases, with 10 bases between the two germline ends. Germline V lookup: CDR1 SGDLS, CDR2 YYNGEE. The CDR3 DNA reads TGTGCCAGCAGCGTAGGGGCCGGGAGCTCCTACGAGCAGTACTTC. It translates to CASSVGAGSSYEQYF.

This CDR3 is CASSLARRGNQPQHF. Written as DNA, the CDR3 is TGTGCCAGCAGTTTAGCCCGGAGGGGAAATCAGCCCCAGCATTTT. J is TRBJ1-5 and V is TRBV28; TRBD1 is a possible D gene (5 bases). The CDR3 totals 15 residues. CDR1 and CDR2 (germline): MDHEN, SYDVKM. V was shortened by 2 bases and J by 4 bases, with 12 bases between the two germline ends.

CDR3 nucleotide sequence: TGTGCCAGCAGCGTGAGTAGGACTAGCGGTGAAAGCTCCTACAATGAGCAGTTCTTC. Amino acids: CASSVSRTSGESSYNEQFF. J is TRBJ2-1 and V is TRBV9; the match to TRBD2 covers 10 bases. J was trimmed by 0 bases and V by 2 bases; bases with no gene match: 11. Looked up from germline, CDR1 is SGDLS and CDR2 is YYNGEE. The CDR3 runs 19 residues.

This chain connects TRBV5-1 to TRBJ1-1; 8 positions match TRBD1. The CDR3 has 15 residues. Looked up from germline, CDR1 is SGHRS and CDR2 is YFSETQ. Trimming took 0 bases from V and 7 from J; bases not matched to a gene: 8. The chain's CDR3 is CASSLAQGAVIEAFF. DNA for the CDR3: TGCGCCAGCAGCTTGGCCCAGGGGGCGGTGATTGAAGCTTTCTTT. The full variable domain, rest sourced from reference TRBV5-1 and TRBJ1-1, is KAGVTQTPRYLIKTRGQQVTLSCSPISGHRSVSWYQQTPGQGLQFLFEYFSETQRNKGNFPGRFSGRQFSNSRSEMNVSTLELGDSALYLCASSLAQGAVIEAFFGQGTRLTVV.

The CDR3 loop reads CASSETSGGTDTQYF. The DNA for the CDR3 is TGTGCCAGCAGCGAGACTAGCGGGGGAACAGATACGCAGTATTTT. The V gene is TRBV7-3, the J gene TRBJ2-3; TRBD2 aligns across 12 bases. The CDR3 sequence is 15 residues long. The germline gives CDR1 SGHTA, CDR2 FQGTGA. V was clipped by 5 bases and J by 3 bases; unmatched bases: 3.

In its sample, this clone was seen a few times. The rearrangement links TRBV20-1 to TRBJ2-1, with D tentatively TRBD2 (5 bases). The CDR3 consists of 12 residues. CDR1 is DFQATT, CDR2 SNEGSKA, per germline (reference sequence). Trimming took off 3 bases at V and 10 bases at J, with 13 bases between the two ends. In DNA form, the CDR3 reads TGCAGTGCTAGTGTCGGTAGAGGGGAGCAGTTCTTC. Translated, it gives CSASVGRGEQFF.

The chain recombines TRBV29-1 with TRBJ2-5, with a tentative D call TRBD1 (6 bases). Germline values: CDR1 SQVTM, CDR2 ANQGSEA. The CDR3 is 12 amino acids. V was trimmed by 7 bases and J by 7 bases, leaving 16 bases between them. Here the CDR3 DNA reads TGCAGCGGCCGAACAGGGCAGGGGACCCAGTACTTC. It translates to CSGRTGQGTQYF.

The chain carries TRBV28 and TRBJ2-4; 7 bases fit TRBD2. The trim removed 0 bases at V and 6 bases at J, leaving 8 bases unmatched. Germline V gene sequence: CDR1 MDHEN, CDR2 SYDVKM. The length of the CDR3 is 16 residues. The CDR3: CASSLWGGDRANIQYF. The CDR3 coding sequence is TGTGCCAGCAGTTTATGGGGGGGGGACCGAGCAAACATTCAGTACTTC. The full variable domain, its missing parts supplied by reference TRBV28 and TRBJ2-4, is DVKVTQSSRYLVKRTGEKVFLECVQDMDHENMFWYRQDPGLGLRLIYFSYDVKMKEKGDIPEGYSVSREKKERFSLILESASTNQTSMYLCASSLWGGDRANIQYFGAGTRLSVL.

This chain uses TRBV27 with TRBJ2-1, with D perhaps matching TRBD2 (6 bases). V was pared by 0 bases and J by 3 bases, with 15 bases between. Germline-derived CDR1 and CDR2 are MNHEY and SMNVEV (reference sequence). CDR3 length: 17 amino acids. The CDR3 nucleotides read TGTGCCAGCAGTTTATCGGTTCCGGGACTCCGCTACAATGAGCAGTTCTTC. Amino acid sequence: CASSLSVPGLRYNEQFF.

This clone showed up just once. V usage is TRBV9 and J usage is TRBJ2-5; 7 bases align to TRBD1. The length of the CDR3 is 16 residues. With 0 bases clipped from V and 1 base from J, the junction kept 6 bases outside the gene matches. Germline loops: CDR1 SGDLS, CDR2 YYNGEE. CDR3 sequence reads: CASSVGVTGIQETQYF. The CDR3 nucleotides read TGTGCCAGCAGCGTAGGCGTGACAGGGATCCAAGAGACCCAGTACTTC.

The V and J genes are TRBV30 and TRBJ1-1; 7 bases line up with TRBD1. Germline loops: CDR1 GTSNPN, CDR2 SVGIG (reference sequence). This CDR3 has 15 residues. J gave up 4 bases and V 1 base, and 9 bases lay outside the gene matches. CDR3 amino acids: CAWSAGGGLSTEAFF. CDR3 DNA: TGTGCCTGGAGTGCAGGGGGTGGGCTAAGCACTGAAGCTTTCTTT.